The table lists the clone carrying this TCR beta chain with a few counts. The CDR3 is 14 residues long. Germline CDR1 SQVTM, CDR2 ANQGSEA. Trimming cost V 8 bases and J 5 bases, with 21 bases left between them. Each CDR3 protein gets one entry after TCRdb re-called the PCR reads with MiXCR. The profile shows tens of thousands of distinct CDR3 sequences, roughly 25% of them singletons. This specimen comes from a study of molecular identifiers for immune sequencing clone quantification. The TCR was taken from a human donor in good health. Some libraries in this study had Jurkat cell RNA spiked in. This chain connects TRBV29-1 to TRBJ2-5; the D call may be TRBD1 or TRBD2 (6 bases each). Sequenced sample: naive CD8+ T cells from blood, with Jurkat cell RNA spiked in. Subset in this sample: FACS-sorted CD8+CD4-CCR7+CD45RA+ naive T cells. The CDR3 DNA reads TGCAGCATCCTCCAGGGGTCGGGGGTGGAGACCCAGTACTTC. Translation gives CSILQGSGVETQYF.